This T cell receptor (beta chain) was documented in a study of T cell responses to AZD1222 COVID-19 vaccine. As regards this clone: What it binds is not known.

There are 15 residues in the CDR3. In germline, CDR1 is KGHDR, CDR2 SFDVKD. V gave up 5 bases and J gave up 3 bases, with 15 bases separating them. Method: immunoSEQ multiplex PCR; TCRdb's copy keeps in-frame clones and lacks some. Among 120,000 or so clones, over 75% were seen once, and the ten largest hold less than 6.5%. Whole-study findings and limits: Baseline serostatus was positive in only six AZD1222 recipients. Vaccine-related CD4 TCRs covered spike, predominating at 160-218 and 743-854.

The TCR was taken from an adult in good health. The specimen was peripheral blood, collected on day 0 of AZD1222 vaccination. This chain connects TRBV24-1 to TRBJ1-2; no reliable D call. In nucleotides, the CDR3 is TGTGCCACCAGTGGGGTGGGAGACGGAGACTATGGCTACACCTTC. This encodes CATSGVGDGDYGYTF.